These 22 T cell receptor beta chains were all obtained from the same sample, sequenced in a study of circulating tumor DNA in untreated peripheral T-cell lymphoma (dated by TCRdb to the early 2020s). Library method: the immunoSEQ multiplex PCR assay. Held by TCRdb, this immuneACCESS table contains in-frame sequences only and omits some clones. Under half of the omission traces to an unresolved V gene where checked; the cause of the rest is unknown. Here the sample has 2,500 to 3,500 clones; approximately 60% occur a single time. The top ten hold around 8% of the sample. The source material was tumor tissue. These receptor sequences come from a human donor with peripheral T-cell lymphoma.

This clone was counted between two and nine times. This sequence joins TRBV5-1 and TRBJ2-2; D is ambiguous. The CDR3 sequence is 14 residues long. Looked up from germline, CDR1 is SGHRS and CDR2 is YFSETQ. V lost 1 base to trimming and J lost 1 base, with 5 bases between them. For the CDR3, the DNA is TGCGCCAGCAGCTTGATCGAGAACACCGGGGAGCTGTTTTTT. This codes for CASSLIENTGELFF.

The chain joins TRBV19 to TRBJ1-1; D unclear. There are 12 residues in the CDR3. Germline loops: CDR1 LNHDA, CDR2 SQIVND (reference sequence). V was cut by 3 bases and J by 10 bases, with 12 bases left in between. This chain's CDR3 is CASSMTGLGAFF. The CDR3 bases are TGTGCCAGTAGTATGACGGGCCTGGGAGCTTTCTTT. The variable domain in full, with the rest retrieved from reference TRBV19 and TRBJ1-1, is DGGITQSPKYLFRKEGQNVTLSCEQNLNHDAMYWYRQDPGQGLRLIYYSQIVNDFQKGDIAEGYSVSREKKESFPLTVTSAQKNPTAFYLCASSMTGLGAFFGQGTRLTVV.

This clone is medium-sized (0.01 to 0.1%) by share. The chain is built from TRBV6-8 and TRBJ1-4; TRBD1 might be the D (6 bases). Between the trimmed V and J ends, which lost 6 bases and 1 base, there was a span of 12 bases. The CDR3 extends over 15 amino acids. Looked up from germline, CDR1 is MNHGY and CDR2 is SAAAGT. CDR3 sequence reads: CASRTGGLTNEKLFF. The CDR3 nucleotides are TGTGCCAGCAGGACTGGGGGCCTAACTAATGAAAAACTGTTTTTT.

V and J are TRBV19 and TRBJ1-6, with D unresolved. Germline loops: CDR1 LNHDA, CDR2 SQIVND (reference sequence). This CDR3 spans 14 amino acids. Deletions cut 3 bases from V and 6 bases from J, with 9 bases between. DNA for the CDR3: TGTGCCAGTAGTATTAACGGACGTAATTCACCCCTCCACTTT. Its protein is CASSINGRNSPLHF.

The chain employs TRBV30 and TRBJ1-1; D uncertain. CDR1 and CDR2 (germline): GTSNPN, SVGIG (reference sequence). This CDR3 is built from 14 residues. V dropped 7 bases and J dropped 1 base, with 16 bases sitting between them. CDR3 bases: TGTGCCTTCGCTGGGGAAGGGCGGAACACTGAAGCTTTCTTT. This sequence encodes CAFAGEGRNTEAFF.

The genes are TRBV5-1 and TRBJ2-4, with a tentative D call TRBD2 (6 bases). Germline assignment: CDR1 SGHRS and CDR2 YFSETQ. Trimming pared 4 bases from V and 0 bases from J, leaving 14 bases between. There are 16 residues in the CDR3. The CDR3 nucleotides are TGCGCCAGCAGCCAAACGGACTACAGAGCCAAAAACATTCAGTACTTC. Translation: CASSQTDYRAKNIQYF.

V and J are TRBV14 and TRBJ1-1; D gene ambiguous. Trimming left V 1 base short and J 0 bases short, with 9 bases between. This CDR3 spans 15 amino acids. Germline loops: CDR1 SGHDN, CDR2 FVKESK. The CDR3 region has the DNA TGTGCCAGCAGCCAAGTTATGGGGATGAACACTGAAGCTTTCTTT. It specifies CASSQVMGMNTEAFF.

This chain uses TRBV18 with TRBJ1-1; 7 bases fit TRBD1. Germline CDR1 is KGHSH and CDR2 is LQKENI. The CDR3 sequence is 13 residues long. V lost 3 bases to trimming and J lost 5 bases; unmatched junction nucleotides: 3. As DNA, the CDR3 is TGTGCCAGCTCACCCATCAGGGGGACTGAAGCTTTCTTT. Translated: CASSPIRGTEAFF.

V and J are TRBV6-8 and TRBJ1-5; D not resolved. The CDR3 runs to 13 residues. The V end was cut by 7 bases, the J end by 3 bases, with 10 bases between. Germline V CDR1 and CDR2: MNHGY, SAAAGT. As DNA, the CDR3 is TGTGCCAGCAAAATCGCACCCAATCAGCCCCAGCATTTT. Amino acids: CASKIAPNQPQHF.

This clone occurred a few times. The CDR3 sequence is CATSTRIVTDTQYF. The CDR3 DNA sequence: TGTGCCACCAGCACCCGGATCGTCACAGATACGCAGTATTTT. The chain recombines TRBV15 with TRBJ2-3; D not certain. From germline, CDR1 is LNHNV and CDR2 YYDKDF (reference sequence). V gave up 4 bases and J gave up 2 bases, with 10 bases separating them. The CDR3 is 14 amino acids. Using reference TRBV15 and TRBJ2-3 for the parts outside the CDR3, the full variable domain is DAMVIQNPRYQVTQFGKPVTLSCSQTLNHNVMYWYQQKSSQAPKLLFHYYDKDFNNEADTPDNFQSRRPNTSFCFLDIRSPGLGDTAMYLCATSTRIVTDTQYFGPGTRLTVL.

Comments on this clone: A read error may account for a junction end that differs from germline. This chain uses TRBV6-8 with TRBJ2-1, with 8 bases matching TRBD1. In germline, CDR1 is MNHGY, CDR2 SAAAGT. The CDR3 is 14 amino acids. The CDR3 coding sequence is TGTGCCACCAGTGACGGGGCAGGGGGCGATGAGCAGTTCTTC. Residues: CATSDGAGGDEQFF.

By share, this clone ranks as medium-sized. The V and J genes are TRBV6-8 and TRBJ1-2; 9 nucleotides align to TRBD1. CDR1 is MNHGY and CDR2 is SAAAGT in the germline V gene. This CDR3 has 12 residues. The J segment lost 6 bases and the V segment lost 6 bases, leaving 2 bases of the junction unmatched. The CDR3 region is CASSTGGDGYTF. CDR3 in DNA: TGTGCCAGCAGCACAGGGGGCGATGGCTACACCTTC.

This rearrangement joins TRBV14 to TRBJ1-2; D is unresolved. Between the trimmed V and J ends, which lost 4 bases and 3 bases, there was a span of 15 bases. The CDR3 is made up of 15 amino acids. The germline V gene has CDR1 SGHDN and CDR2 FVKESK. This chain's CDR3 is CASSPVLRPDYGYTF. The CDR3 coding sequence is TGTGCCAGCAGCCCCGTACTTAGACCCGACTATGGCTACACCTTC. The complete variable domain, with remaining parts taken from reference TRBV14 and TRBJ1-2, reads EAGVTQFPSHSVIEKGQTVTLRCDPISGHDNLYWYRRVMGKEIKFLLHFVKESKQDESGMPNNRFLAERTGGTYSTLKVQPAELEDSGVYFCASSPVLRPDYGYTFGSGTRLTVV.

The chain employs TRBV6-8 and TRBJ1-6; TRBD1 matches 9 bases. CDR1 is MNHGY, CDR2 SAAAGT, per germline. This CDR3 has 14 residues. J was trimmed by 8 bases and V by 6 bases; bases with no gene match: 5. For the CDR3, the DNA is TGTGCCAGCAGCGGGACAGGGATTGATTCACCCCTCCACTTT. This sequence encodes CASSGTGIDSPLHF.

The V and J genes are TRBV19 and TRBJ1-2; D not resolved. Deletions cut 6 bases from V and 10 bases from J, with 12 bases between. Per germline, CDR1 LNHDA and CDR2 SQIVND (reference sequence). The CDR3 totals 11 residues. Written as DNA, the CDR3 is TGTGCCAGTAGGTTCGATGGAGACTACACCTTC. This translates into CASRFDGDYTF.

This clone counts as medium-sized (0.01 to 0.1%). The CDR3 DNA follows: TGTGCCAGCAGTGATATGTGGACTAGCGGCCAAGAGACCCAGTACTTC. Protein: CASSDMWTSGQETQYF. The V call is TRBV6-8, the J call TRBJ2-5; 10 bases align to TRBD2. This CDR3 region has 16 residues. CDR1 MNHGY and CDR2 SAAAGT come from the germline V gene. V gave up 5 bases and J gave up 1 base; unmatched junction bases: 7.

This clone is medium-sized (0.01 to 0.1%) in the sample. This rearrangement joins TRBV30 to TRBJ1-4, with 9 nucleotides matching TRBD1. CDR1 is GTSNPN and CDR2 is SVGIG in the germline V gene (reference sequence). This CDR3 has 15 residues. V shed 0 bases, J shed 5 bases, and the junction held 4 bases outside the gene matches. CDR3 loop: CAWSVRQGGNEKLFF. CDR3 nucleotides: TGTGCCTGGAGTGTGCGACAGGGGGGAAATGAAAAACTGTTTTTT.

The chain couples TRBV11-3 to TRBJ1-2, with TRBD1 identical over 12 bases. Germline V gene sequence: CDR1 SGHNT, CDR2 YENEEA. The CDR3 is made up of 16 amino acids. Trimming took 5 bases from V and 4 from J; bases not matched to a gene: 8. This CDR3 is CASSQGQGAMSYGYTF. CDR3 nucleotides: TGTGCCAGCAGCCAGGGACAGGGGGCGATGAGCTATGGCTACACCTTC.

This clone was seen only once. J is TRBJ2-1 and V is TRBV19, with D tentatively TRBD1 (5 bases). Germline CDR1 is LNHDA and CDR2 is SQIVND (reference sequence). Between the trimmed V and J ends, which lost 5 bases and 7 bases, there was a span of 9 bases. The CDR3 extends over 12 amino acids. CDR3 sequence: CASSQGGNEQFF. In DNA, the CDR3 is TGTGCCAGTAGTCAGGGTGGGAATGAGCAGTTCTTC.

The J gene is TRBJ1-5, the V gene TRBV5-1; D not certain. The ends were cut back, 0 bases at V and 3 bases at J, with 10 bases in the middle. There are 15 residues in the CDR3. Looked up from germline, CDR1 is SGHRS and CDR2 is YFSETQ. This chain's CDR3 is CASSLVAGINQPQHF. The CDR3 DNA reads as TGCGCCAGCAGCTTGGTTGCGGGAATCAATCAGCCCCAGCATTTT.

The J gene is TRBJ1-2, the V gene TRBV19; the D is unclear. Germline loops: CDR1 LNHDA, CDR2 SQIVND (reference sequence). This CDR3 comprises 14 residues. V was clipped by 4 bases and J by 0 bases, with 9 bases between them. The CDR3 DNA reads as TGTGCCAGTAGTACGGGTCTCTCTAACTATGGCTACACCTTC. It yields the protein CASSTGLSNYGYTF.

This clone was seen more than once but under ten times. V usage is TRBV5-1 and J usage is TRBJ1-1, with D possibly TRBD1 on 6 matching bases. Trimming stripped 3 bases from V and 4 bases from J, with 13 bases between. This CDR3 comprises 14 residues. CDR1 is SGHRS, CDR2 YFSETQ, per germline. CDR3: CASSSTGQLTEAFF. The CDR3 DNA follows: TGCGCCAGCAGCTCGACTGGACAGCTCACTGAAGCTTTCTTT.